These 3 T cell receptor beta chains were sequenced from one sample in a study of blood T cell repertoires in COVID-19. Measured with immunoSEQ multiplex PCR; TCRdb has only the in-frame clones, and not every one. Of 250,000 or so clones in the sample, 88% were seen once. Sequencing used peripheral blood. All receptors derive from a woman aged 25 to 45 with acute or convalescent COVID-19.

The CDR3 nucleotides are TGTGCCAGCAGCTCGGACAGGGGCAATACGCAGTATTTT. Translation gives CASSSDRGNTQYF. The chain combines TRBV11-2 with TRBJ2-3; 9 bases fit TRBD1. Germline V gives CDR1 SGHAT, CDR2 FQNNGV. The length of the CDR3 is 13 residues. J gave up 7 bases and V 4 bases, and 3 bases lay outside the gene matches.

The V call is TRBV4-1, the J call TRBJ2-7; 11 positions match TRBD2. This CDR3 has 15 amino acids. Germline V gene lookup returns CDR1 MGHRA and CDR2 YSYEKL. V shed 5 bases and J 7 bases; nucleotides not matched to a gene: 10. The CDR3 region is CASSTEPGLAEEQYF. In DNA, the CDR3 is TGCGCCAGCAGCACCGAACCGGGACTAGCGGAGGAGCAGTACTTC.

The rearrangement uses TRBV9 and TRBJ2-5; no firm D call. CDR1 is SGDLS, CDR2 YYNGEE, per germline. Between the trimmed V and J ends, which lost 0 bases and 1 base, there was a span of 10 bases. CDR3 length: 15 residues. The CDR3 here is CASSVGSRLQETQYF. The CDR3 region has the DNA TGTGCCAGCAGCGTAGGGTCGCGGCTCCAAGAGACCCAGTACTTC.